This T cell receptor beta chain was identified in a study of T cell repertoires in cytomegalovirus infection (dated by TCRdb to between 2017 and 2020). Some background on the complete study: Donor HLA type was relevant to the analysis, because carriage of CMV infection together with the matching HLA type was indicated by public TCR beta signatures.

As to this clonotype: There is no known antigen for this receptor. Within one base of it there is no much larger clone, and no base qualities were kept.

Including cysteine and phenylalanine, the CDR3 has 15 amino acids. This entry keeps only the CDR3 DNA: 45 bases, framed from base 1. Clipping removes 4 bases from V and 3 bases from J, with 5 as the unmatched junction base count. CDR1 and CDR2, per the germline V gene (reference sequence), are SEHNR and FQNEAQ. The instrument given in TCRdb is Illumina HiSeq 1500. TCRdb trimmed the raw reads at Q25, called clones with MiXCR and kept productive beta chains. Each entry merges the rows of one CDR3 protein and shows their most common DNA and genes. The table for this sample lists 160,000 or so distinct CDR3 sequences; roughly a quarter of them were counted only once. About a tenth of the sample is in the top ten clones. The full study reports these points: In the ex vivo response, HLA-C-restricted CMV-specific TCR beta clonotypes were dominant, and in two of eight donors the single most frequent clonotype came from this HLA-C-restricted group. Carriers of CMV infection plus the relevant HLA type were discriminated by the cumulative frequency of public TCR beta family members in the study cohort and in an independent roughly 370-donor cohort.

The chain was built from TRBV7-9 and TRBJ1-4; TRBD1 lines up with 7 middle nucleotides. The origin of this receptor is a human donor in good health (CMV status not recorded). Some clones in this sample may be carry-over from other donors' samples. Source material: PBMCs. The CDR3: CASSSVGTANEKLFF. The nucleotide sequence is given as TGTGCCAGCAGCTCAGTTGGGACAGCTAATGAAAAACTGTTTTTT.